This is a list of T cell receptor beta chains from one sample in a study of monozygotic twins with cystic fibrosis. The data were produced by immunoSEQ multiplex PCR, yet TCRdb's version contains in-frame clones alone and is incomplete. Among 30,000 or so clones, 66% were seen once, and the ten largest hold less than 0.9%. Sequenced sample: blood. Receptor source: a girl between 10 and 17 years old with cystic fibrosis. CDR3s leave out the opening cysteine and the closing phenylalanine or tryptophan.

TRBV28,TRBJ1-2,ASFDRQGDGYT
TRBV27,TRBJ2-1,ASGTSGYNEQF
TRBV7-9,TRBJ2-5,ASSLETETQY
TRBV10-3,TRBJ2-1,AISGPSGSEQF
TRBV6-5,TRBJ2-3,ASSYSSGRVDTQY
TRBV6-6,TRBJ1-5,ASSYSVGSNQPQH
TRBV4-3,TRBJ1-4,ASSQDGTLSEKLF
TRBV18,TRBJ2-5,ASSPRGWETQY
TRBV6-5,TRBJ1-2,ASSQWGTDGYT
TRBV7-9,TRBJ1-1,ATRGEGNTEAF
TRBV5-1,TRBJ1-2,ASSLGQGNYGYT
TRBV9,TRBJ1-2,ASSPTFMFGYT
TRBV15,TRBJ2-2,ATSRELVSRLNTGELF
TRBV5-4,TRBJ2-5,ASSLRGGGETQY
TRBV5-1,TRBJ2-5,ASTSGLAGVETQY
TRBV5-1,TRBJ2-1,ASSLGLAGYNEQF
TRBV10-3,TRBJ1-1,AISGRGGFTEAF
TRBV5-1,TRBJ2-1,ASSFRQGYNEQF
TRBV11-1,TRBJ2-5,ASSFQETQY
TRBV30,TRBJ1-3,AWSVNDRASGNTIY
TRBV7-2,TRBJ2-1,ASSSGTSGREF
TRBV9,TRBJ2-2,ASSVARLADGGANTGELF
TRBV7-8,TRBJ2-7,ASSLGRVGNEQY
TRBV9,TRBJ2-3,ASSVERDPGGTQY
TRBV5-4,TRBJ1-3,ASSLGGGTGDSGNTIY
TRBV10-3,TRBJ2-2,AIRDQATGELF
TRBV5-1,TRBJ2-5,ASSPTGTSESQETQY
TRBV9,TRBJ2-1,ASSVGRVGNEQF
TRBV27,TRBJ1-2,ASSSRALYGYT
TRBV4-3,TRBJ2-1,ASSQDRAETYNEQF
TRBV6-4,TRBJ2-3,ASSDGTSTDTQY
TRBV6-1,TRBJ2-3,ASSEGDSTDTQY